This T cell receptor beta chain stems from a study of cytomegalovirus exposure and HLA in healthy donors. V was pared by 4 bases and J by 5 bases, with 8 bases of the junction left unmatched. The CDR3 consists of 15 residues. From germline, CDR1 is SGHDT and CDR2 YYEEEE. PCR used 60 Vbeta primers and 13 Jbeta primers. Sequenced by immunoSEQ multiplex PCR; TCRdb stores in-frame clones only, minus some. The data show approximately 100,000 clones, 65% to 80% seen once. The rearrangement uses TRBV5-6 and TRBJ2-5, with 10 bases lining up with TRBD1. Material: PBMCs. The clonotype comes from a man between 45 and 60 years old in good health and CMV-seronegative. Here the CDR3 reads CASSARDRGVETQYF. CDR3 nucleotide sequence: TGTGCCAGCAGCGCCCGGGACAGGGGCGTGGAGACCCAGTACTTC.